This record concerns one TCR beta chain sequence. Antigen unknown. The source of the sample is a study of T cell repertoires in cytomegalovirus infection. The wider study: Well-studied HLA-B-restricted epitopes and recently identified HLA-C-restricted epitopes of CMV were both used in the study. A matching HLA type, together with CMV infection, was signaled by public TCR beta signatures.

TCRdb processed the reads anew with MiXCR; each CDR3 protein has one entry. The data show about 830,000 distinct CDR3 sequences, less than 35% seen once. V shed 3 bases and J shed 2 bases, with 5 bases lying between them. This CDR3 has 13 amino acids. Study-level results: There were carriers of CMV plus the relevant HLA, and cumulative public TCR beta family frequency identified them. The response measured ex vivo was dominated by TCR beta clonotypes (HLA-C-restricted and CMV-specific).

This TCR was recovered from a human donor in good health (CMV status not recorded). Some clones in this sample may be carry-over from other donors' samples. The specimen was cultured CD8+ T cells from PBMCs, collected from culture after CMV antigen stimulation. V gene TRBV12-3 or TRBV12-4 combines with J gene TRBJ1-3, with unresolved D. The CDR3, as DNA: TGTGCCAGCAGTTTCCGACCTGGAAACACCATATATTTT. It translates to CASSFRPGNTIYF.